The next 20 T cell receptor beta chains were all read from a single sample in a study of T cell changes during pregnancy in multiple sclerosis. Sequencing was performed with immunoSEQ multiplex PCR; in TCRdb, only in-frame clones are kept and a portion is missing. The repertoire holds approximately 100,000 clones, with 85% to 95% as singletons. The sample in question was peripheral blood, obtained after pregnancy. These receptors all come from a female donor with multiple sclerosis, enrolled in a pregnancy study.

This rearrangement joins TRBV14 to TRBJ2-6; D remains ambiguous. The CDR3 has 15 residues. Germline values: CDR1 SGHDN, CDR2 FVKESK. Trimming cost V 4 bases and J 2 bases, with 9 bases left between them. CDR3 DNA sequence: TGTGCCAGCAGCCCCAGTCGTGCTGGGGCCAACGTCCTGACTTTC. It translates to CASSPSRAGANVLTF. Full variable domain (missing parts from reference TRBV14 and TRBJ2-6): EAGVTQFPSHSVIEKGQTVTLRCDPISGHDNLYWYRRVMGKEIKFLLHFVKESKQDESGMPNNRFLAERTGGTYSTLKVQPAELEDSGVYFCASSPSRAGANVLTFGAGSRLTVL.

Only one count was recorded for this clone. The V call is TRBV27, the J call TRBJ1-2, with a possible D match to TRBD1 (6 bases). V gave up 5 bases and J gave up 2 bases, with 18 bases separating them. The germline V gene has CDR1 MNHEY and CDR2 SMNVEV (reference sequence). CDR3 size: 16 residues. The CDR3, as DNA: TGTGCCAGCAGTCCCTTTGGGGGGGCCCTAAACTATGGCTACACCTTC. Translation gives CASSPFGGALNYGYTF.

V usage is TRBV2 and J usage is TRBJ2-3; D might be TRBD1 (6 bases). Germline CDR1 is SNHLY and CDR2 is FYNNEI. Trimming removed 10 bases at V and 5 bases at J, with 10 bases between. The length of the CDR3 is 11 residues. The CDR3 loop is CATRGGDTQYF. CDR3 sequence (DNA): TGTGCCACCCGAGGGGGAGATACGCAGTATTTT. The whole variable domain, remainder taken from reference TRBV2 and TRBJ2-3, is EPEVTQTPSHQVTQMGQEVILRCVPISNHLYFYWYRQILGQKVEFLVSFYNNEISEKSEIFDDQFSVERPDGSNFTLKIRSTKLEDSAMYFCATRGGDTQYFGPGTRLTVL.

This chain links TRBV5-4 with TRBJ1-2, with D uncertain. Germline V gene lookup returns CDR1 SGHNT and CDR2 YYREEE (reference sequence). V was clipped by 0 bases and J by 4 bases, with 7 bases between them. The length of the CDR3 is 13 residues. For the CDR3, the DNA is TGTGCCAGCAGCTTGGACACTATCTATGGCTACACCTTC. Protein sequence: CASSLDTIYGYTF. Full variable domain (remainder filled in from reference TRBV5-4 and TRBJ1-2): ETGVTQSPTHLIKTRGQQVTLRCSSQSGHNTVSWYQQALGQGPQFIFQYYREEENGRGNFPPRFSGLQFPNYSSELNVNALELDDSALYLCASSLDTIYGYTFGSGTRLTVV.

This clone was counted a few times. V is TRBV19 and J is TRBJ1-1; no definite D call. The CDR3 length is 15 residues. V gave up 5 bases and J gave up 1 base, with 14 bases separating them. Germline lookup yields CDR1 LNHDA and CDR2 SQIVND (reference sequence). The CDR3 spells CASSPRTAQNTEAFF. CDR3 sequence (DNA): TGTGCCAGTAGTCCCCGGACTGCCCAGAACACTGAAGCTTTCTTT.

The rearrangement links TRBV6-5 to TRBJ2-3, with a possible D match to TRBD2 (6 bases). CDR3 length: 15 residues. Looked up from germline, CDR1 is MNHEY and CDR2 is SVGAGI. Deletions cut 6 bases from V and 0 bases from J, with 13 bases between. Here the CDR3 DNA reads TGTGCCAGCAGCAGGGTGGGGACTAGCACAGATACGCAGTATTTT. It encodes CASSRVGTSTDTQYF.

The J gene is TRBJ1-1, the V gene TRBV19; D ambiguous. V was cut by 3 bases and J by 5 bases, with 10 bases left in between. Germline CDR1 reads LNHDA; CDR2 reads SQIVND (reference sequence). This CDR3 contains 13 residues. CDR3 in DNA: TGTGCCAGTAGTATTTTCGGAGTGACTGAAGCTTTCTTT. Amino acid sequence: CASSIFGVTEAFF.

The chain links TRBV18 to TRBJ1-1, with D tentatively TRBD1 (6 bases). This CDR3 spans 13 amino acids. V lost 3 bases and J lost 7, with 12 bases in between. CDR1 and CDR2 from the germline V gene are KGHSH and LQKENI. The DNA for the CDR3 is TGTGCCAGCTCACCCACCCCAGGGGATGAAGCTTTCTTT. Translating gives CASSPTPGDEAFF.

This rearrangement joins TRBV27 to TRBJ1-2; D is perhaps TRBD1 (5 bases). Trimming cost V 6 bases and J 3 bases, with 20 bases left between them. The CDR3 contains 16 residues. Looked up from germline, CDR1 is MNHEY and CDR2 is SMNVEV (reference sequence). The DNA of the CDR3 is TGTGCCAGCAGCCCTCTCGGGAGGGGTGAAGACTATGGCTACACCTTC. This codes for CASSPLGRGEDYGYTF.

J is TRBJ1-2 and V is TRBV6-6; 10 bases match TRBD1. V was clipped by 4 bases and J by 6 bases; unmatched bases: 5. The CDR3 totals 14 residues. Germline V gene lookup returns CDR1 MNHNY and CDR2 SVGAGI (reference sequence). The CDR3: CASSWGQGTDGYTF. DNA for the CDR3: TGTGCCAGCAGTTGGGGACAGGGGACTGATGGCTACACCTTC.

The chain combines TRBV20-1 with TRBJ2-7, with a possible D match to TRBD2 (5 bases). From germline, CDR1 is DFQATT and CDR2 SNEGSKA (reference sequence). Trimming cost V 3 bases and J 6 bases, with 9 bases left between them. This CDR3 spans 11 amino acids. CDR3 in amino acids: CSARAAAEQYF. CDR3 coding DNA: TGCAGTGCTAGGGCAGCGGCCGAGCAGTACTTC.

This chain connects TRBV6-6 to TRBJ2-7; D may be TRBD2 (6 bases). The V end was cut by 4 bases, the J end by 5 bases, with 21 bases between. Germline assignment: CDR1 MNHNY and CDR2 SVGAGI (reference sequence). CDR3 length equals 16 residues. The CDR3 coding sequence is TGTGCCAGCAGTTCGGGGAGGAGGGGTCCTATTCACGAGCAGTACTTC. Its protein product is CASSSGRRGPIHEQYF.

The CDR3: CASRQGIDNEQFF. The DNA for the CDR3 is TGCGCCAGCAGACAGGGGATTGACAATGAGCAGTTCTTC. The chain recombines TRBV5-1 with TRBJ2-1; 7 nucleotides align to TRBD1. V lost 5 bases and J lost 5; bases outside the gene matches: 4. CDR3 size: 13 residues. The germline CDR1 and CDR2 sequences are SGHRS and YFSETQ.

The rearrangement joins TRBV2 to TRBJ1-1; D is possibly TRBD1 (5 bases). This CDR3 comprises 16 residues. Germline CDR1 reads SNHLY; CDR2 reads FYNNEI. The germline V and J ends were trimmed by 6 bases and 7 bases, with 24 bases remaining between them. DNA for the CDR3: TGTGCCAGCAGGGGCGACCGGGCAGGGTTGGGCCGTGAAGCTTTCTTT. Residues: CASRGDRAGLGREAFF.

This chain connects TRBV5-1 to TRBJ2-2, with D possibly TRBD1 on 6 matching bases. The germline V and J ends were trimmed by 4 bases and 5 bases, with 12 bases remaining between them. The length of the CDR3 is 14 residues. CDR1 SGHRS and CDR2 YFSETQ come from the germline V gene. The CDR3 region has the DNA TGCGCCAGCAGCAATACAGGGTTTACCGGGGAGCTGTTTTTT. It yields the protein CASSNTGFTGELFF.

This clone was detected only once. CDR3 loop: CASSVVTGGNEQFF. CDR3 DNA sequence: TGTGCCAGCAGCGTAGTCACAGGGGGCAATGAGCAGTTCTTC. The chain uses TRBV9 and TRBJ2-1; 8 nucleotides line up with TRBD1. V lost 0 bases to trimming and J lost 6 bases; unmatched junction nucleotides: 2. The CDR3 totals 14 residues. Germline V gives CDR1 SGDLS, CDR2 YYNGEE.

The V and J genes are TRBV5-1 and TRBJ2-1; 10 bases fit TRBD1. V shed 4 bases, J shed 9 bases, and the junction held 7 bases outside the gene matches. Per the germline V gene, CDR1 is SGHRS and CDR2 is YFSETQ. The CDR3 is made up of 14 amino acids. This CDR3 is CASSAGTGAGEQFF. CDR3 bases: TGCGCCAGCAGCGCCGGGACAGGGGCCGGTGAGCAGTTCTTC.

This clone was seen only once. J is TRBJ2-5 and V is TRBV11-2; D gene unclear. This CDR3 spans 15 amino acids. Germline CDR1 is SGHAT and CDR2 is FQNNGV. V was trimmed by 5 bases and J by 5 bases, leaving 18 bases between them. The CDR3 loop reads CASSEAPSRSETQYF. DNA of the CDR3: TGTGCCAGCAGCGAGGCCCCCTCCCGGTCGGAGACCCAGTACTTC.

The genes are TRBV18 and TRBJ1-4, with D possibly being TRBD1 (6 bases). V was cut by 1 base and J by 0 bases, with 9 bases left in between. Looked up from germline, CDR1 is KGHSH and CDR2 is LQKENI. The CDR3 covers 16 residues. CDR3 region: CASSPRTVATNEKLFF. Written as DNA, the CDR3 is TGTGCCAGCTCACCACGGACAGTTGCAACTAATGAAAAACTGTTTTTT.

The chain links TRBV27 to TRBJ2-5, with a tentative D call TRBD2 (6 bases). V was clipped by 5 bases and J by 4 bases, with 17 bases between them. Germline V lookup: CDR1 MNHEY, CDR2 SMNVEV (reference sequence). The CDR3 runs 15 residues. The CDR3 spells CASSNPSEGGETQYF. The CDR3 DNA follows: TGTGCCAGCAGTAACCCTAGCGAGGGAGGAGAGACCCAGTACTTC.